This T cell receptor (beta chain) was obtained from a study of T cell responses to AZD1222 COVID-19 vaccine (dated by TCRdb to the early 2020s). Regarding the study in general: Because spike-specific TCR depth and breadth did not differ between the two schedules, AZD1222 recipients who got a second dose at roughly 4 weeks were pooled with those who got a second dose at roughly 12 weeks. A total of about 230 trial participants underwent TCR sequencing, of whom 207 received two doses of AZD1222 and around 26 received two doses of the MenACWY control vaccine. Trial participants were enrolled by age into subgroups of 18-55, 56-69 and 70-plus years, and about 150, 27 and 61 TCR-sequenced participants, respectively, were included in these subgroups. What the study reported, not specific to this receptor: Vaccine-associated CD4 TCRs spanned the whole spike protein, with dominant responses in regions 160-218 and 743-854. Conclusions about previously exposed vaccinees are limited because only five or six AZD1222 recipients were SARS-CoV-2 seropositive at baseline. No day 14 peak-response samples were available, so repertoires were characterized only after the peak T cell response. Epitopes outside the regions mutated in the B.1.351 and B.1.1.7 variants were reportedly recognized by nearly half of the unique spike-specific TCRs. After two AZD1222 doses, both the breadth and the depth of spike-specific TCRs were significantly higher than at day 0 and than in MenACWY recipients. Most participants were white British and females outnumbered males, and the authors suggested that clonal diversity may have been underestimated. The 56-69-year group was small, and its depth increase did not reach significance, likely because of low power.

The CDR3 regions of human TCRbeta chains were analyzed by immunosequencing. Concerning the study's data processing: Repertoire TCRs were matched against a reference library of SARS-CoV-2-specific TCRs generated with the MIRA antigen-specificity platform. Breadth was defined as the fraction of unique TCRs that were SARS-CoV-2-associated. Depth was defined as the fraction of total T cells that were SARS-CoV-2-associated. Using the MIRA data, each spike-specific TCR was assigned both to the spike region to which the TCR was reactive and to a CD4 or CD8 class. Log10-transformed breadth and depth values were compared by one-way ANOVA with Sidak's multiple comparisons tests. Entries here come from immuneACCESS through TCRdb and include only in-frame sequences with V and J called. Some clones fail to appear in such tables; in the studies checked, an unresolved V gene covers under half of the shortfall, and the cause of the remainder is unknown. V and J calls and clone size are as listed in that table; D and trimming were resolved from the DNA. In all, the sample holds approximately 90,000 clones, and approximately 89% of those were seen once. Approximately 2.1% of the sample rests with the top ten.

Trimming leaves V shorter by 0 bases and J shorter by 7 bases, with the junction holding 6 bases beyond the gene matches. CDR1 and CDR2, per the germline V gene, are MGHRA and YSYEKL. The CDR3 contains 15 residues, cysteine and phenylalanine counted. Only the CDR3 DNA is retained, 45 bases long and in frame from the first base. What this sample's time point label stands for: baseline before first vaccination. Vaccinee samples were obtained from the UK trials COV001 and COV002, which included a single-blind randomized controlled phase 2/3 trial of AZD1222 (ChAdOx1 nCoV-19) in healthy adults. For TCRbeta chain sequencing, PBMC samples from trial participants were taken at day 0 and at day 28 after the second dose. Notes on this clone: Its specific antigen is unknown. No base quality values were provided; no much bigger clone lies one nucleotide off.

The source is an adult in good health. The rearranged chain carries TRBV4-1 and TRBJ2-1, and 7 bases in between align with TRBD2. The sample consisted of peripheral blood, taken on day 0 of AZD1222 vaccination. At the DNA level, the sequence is TGCGCCAGCAGCCAAGAGGTTGGGACTACTAATGAGCAGTTCTTC. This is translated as CASSQEVGTTNEQFF.